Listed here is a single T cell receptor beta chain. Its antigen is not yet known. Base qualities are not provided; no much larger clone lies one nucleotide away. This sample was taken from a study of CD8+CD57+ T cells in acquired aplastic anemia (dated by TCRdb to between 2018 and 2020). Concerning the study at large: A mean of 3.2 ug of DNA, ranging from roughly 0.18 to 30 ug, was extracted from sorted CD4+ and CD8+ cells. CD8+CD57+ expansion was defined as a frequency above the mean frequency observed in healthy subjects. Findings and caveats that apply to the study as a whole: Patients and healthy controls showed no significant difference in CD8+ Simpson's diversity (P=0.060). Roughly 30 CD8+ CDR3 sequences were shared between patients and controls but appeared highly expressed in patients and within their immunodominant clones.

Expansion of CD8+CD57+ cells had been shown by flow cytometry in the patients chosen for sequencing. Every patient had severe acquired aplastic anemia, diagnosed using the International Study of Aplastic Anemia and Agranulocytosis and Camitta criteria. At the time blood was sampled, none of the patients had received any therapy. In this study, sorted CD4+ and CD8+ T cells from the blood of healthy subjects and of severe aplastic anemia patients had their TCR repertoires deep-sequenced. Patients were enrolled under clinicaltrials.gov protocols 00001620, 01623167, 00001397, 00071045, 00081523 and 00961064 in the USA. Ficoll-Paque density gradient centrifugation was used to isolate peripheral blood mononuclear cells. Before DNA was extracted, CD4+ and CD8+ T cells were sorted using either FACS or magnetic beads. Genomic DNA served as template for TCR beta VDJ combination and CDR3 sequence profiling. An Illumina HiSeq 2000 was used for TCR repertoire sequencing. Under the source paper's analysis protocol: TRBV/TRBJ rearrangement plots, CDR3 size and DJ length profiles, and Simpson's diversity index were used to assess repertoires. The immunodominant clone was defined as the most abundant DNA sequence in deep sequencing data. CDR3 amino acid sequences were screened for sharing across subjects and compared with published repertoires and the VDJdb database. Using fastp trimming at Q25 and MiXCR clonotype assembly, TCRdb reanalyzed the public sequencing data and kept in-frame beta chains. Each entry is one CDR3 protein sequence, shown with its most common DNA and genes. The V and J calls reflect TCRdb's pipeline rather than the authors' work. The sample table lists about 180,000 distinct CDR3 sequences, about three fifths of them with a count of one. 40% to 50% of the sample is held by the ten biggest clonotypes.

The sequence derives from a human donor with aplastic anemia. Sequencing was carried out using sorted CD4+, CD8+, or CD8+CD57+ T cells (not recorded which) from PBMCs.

The CDR3 in this case is CASSVEELSEQYF. The nucleotides read TGTGCCAGCAGTGTGGAAGAACTCAGCGAGCAGTACTTC. The rearranged chain carries TRBV2 and TRBJ2-7, with the D gene call left open. There are 13 amino acids in the CDR3, from cysteine to phenylalanine inclusive. CDR3 DNA is the only sequence kept; it has 39 bases, read in frame from the first base. The germline V gene yields SNHLY for CDR1 and FYNNEI for CDR2. V is clipped by 4 bases and J by 6 bases, and the sequence between their germline boundaries is 13 bases long.